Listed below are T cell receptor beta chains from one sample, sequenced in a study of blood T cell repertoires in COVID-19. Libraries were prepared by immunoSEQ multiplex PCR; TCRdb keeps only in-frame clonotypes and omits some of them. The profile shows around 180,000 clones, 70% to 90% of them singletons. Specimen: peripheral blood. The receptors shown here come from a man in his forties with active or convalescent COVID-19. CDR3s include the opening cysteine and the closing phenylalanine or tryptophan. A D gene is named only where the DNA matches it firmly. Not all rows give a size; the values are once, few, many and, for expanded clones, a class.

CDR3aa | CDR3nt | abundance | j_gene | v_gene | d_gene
CASSTSGASYNEQFF | TGTGCTAGCAGCACTAGCGGGGCATCCTACAATGAGCAGTTCTTC | - | TRBJ2-1 | TRBV7-7 | TRBD2
CASSYPDRLNQPQHF | TGTGCCAGCAGTTACCCGGACAGACTCAATCAGCCCCAGCATTTT | once | TRBJ1-5 | TRBV6-6 | -
CASGWAGVQETQYF | TGTGCCTCCGGGTGGGCGGGGGTCCAAGAGACCCAGTACTTC | - | TRBJ2-5 | TRBV19 | TRBD2
CASSRTVNEKLFF | TGTGCCAGCAGCCGGACAGTTAATGAAAAACTGTTTTTT | - | TRBJ1-4 | TRBV11-2 | -
CASSQTSGGAGAKNIQYF | TGTGCCAGTAGCCAGACTAGCGGGGGGGCCGGAGCCAAAAACATTCAGTACTTC | few | TRBJ2-4 | TRBV19 | TRBD2
CASSPGQNMNTEAFF | TGTGCCAGCTCACCGGGACAGAATATGAACACTGAAGCTTTCTTT | - | TRBJ1-1 | TRBV18 | TRBD1
CASSLADTGELFF | TGTGCCAGCAGCTTGGCAGACACCGGGGAGCTGTTTTTT | - | TRBJ2-2 | TRBV5-4 | -
CASSQAGTTDQPQHF | TGTGCCAGCAGCCAAGCCGGGACAACAGATCAGCCCCAGCATTTT | - | TRBJ1-5 | TRBV4-2 | -
CASSFRTSGGKRADTQYF | TGTGCCAGCAGCTTCCGGACTAGCGGGGGAAAGAGGGCAGATACGCAGTATTTT | once | TRBJ2-3 | TRBV7-6 | TRBD2
CASSQPRGEKLFF | TGTGCCAGCAGCCAACCCCGGGGGGAAAAACTGTTTTTT | - | TRBJ1-4 | TRBV14 | -
CASSLRDEGNTIYF | TGTGCCAGCAGCCTCAGGGATGAAGGAAACACCATATATTTT | - | TRBJ1-3 | TRBV3-1/TRBV3-2 | -
CASSIQGAANYGYTF | TGTGCCAGCAGCATTCAGGGGGCCGCTAACTATGGCTACACCTTC | - | TRBJ1-2 | TRBV11-1 | TRBD1
CASSYTGMAEQYF | TGTGCCAGCAGTTACACAGGGATGGCCGAGCAGTACTTC | - | TRBJ2-7 | TRBV28 | -
CASSIVGQGGQTQYF | TGTGCCAGTAGTATTGTAGGACAGGGCGGACAGACCCAGTACTTC | - | TRBJ2-5 | TRBV19 | TRBD1
CASRSTREKLFF | TGTGCCAGCAGATCCACTCGGGAGAAACTGTTTTTT | - | TRBJ1-4 | TRBV28 | -
CASSSDRVNYGYTF | TGTGCCAGCAGCTCGGACAGGGTTAACTATGGCTACACCTTC | - | TRBJ1-2 | TRBV7-8 | TRBD1
CASSGDDYGNQPQHF | TGCGCCAGCAGCGGGGATGACTACGGCAATCAGCCCCAGCATTTT | - | TRBJ1-5 | TRBV5-1 | -
CASTRGTDTQYF | TGTGCCAGCACGAGAGGCACAGATACGCAGTATTTT | - | TRBJ2-3 | TRBV6-5 | -
CAISGQGLDLNYGYTF | TGTGCCATCAGTGGACAGGGTCTAGATCTAAACTATGGCTACACCTTC | - | TRBJ1-2 | TRBV10-3 | TRBD1
CASSYSDRLNTGELFF | TGTGCCAGCAGTTACTCCGACAGGTTGAACACCGGGGAGCTGTTTTTT | - | TRBJ2-2 | TRBV6-5 | -
CAWSRTGYSPLHF | TGTGCCTGGAGTCGGACAGGGTATTCACCCCTCCACTTT | once | TRBJ1-6 | TRBV30 | TRBD1
CASSEEGRGYGYTF | TGTGCCAGCAGTGAAGAGGGGCGCGGCTATGGCTACACCTTC | - | TRBJ1-2 | TRBV6-1 | -
CSVAGARTNEKLFF | TGCAGCGTTGCTGGGGCGAGGACTAATGAAAAACTGTTTTTT | - | TRBJ1-4 | TRBV29-1 | -
CASSPGLAGANEQYF | TGTGCCAGCAGCCCAGGACTAGCGGGGGCCAACGAGCAGTACTTC | - | TRBJ2-7 | TRBV11-3 | TRBD2
CASSLVGRVEQYF | TGCGCCAGCAGCTTGGTTGGCAGGGTCGAGCAGTACTTC | - | TRBJ2-7 | TRBV5-1 | -
CASSDSRNSGANVLTF | TGTGCCAGCAGTGACTCTAGAAACTCTGGGGCCAACGTCCTGACTTTC | - | TRBJ2-6 | TRBV6-4 | -
CASSLKQESEQFF | TGTGCCAGCAGCTTGAAACAGGAAAGTGAGCAGTTCTTC | - | TRBJ2-1 | TRBV5-4 | -
CASSQRRADFYEQYF | TGCGCCAGCAGCCAAAGGCGTGCGGACTTCTACGAGCAGTACTTC | - | TRBJ2-7 | TRBV4-1 | -
CASSHRGGVPNTEAFF | TGCGCCAGCAGCCATCGGGGGGGCGTCCCGAACACTGAAGCTTTCTTT | - | TRBJ1-1 | TRBV4-3 | -
CASSYLGQVGEKLFF | TGTGCCAGCAGCTACCTGGGACAGGTGGGGGAAAAACTGTTTTTT | - | TRBJ1-4 | TRBV5-5 | TRBD1
CASNPGQSSNQPQHF | TGTGCCAGTAACCCGGGACAGTCTAGCAATCAGCCCCAGCATTTT | - | TRBJ1-5 | TRBV19 | TRBD1
CASSQATVGTGDTGELFF | TGTGCCAGCAGCCAAGCAACAGTGGGGACAGGGGACACCGGGGAGCTGTTTTTT | few | TRBJ2-2 | TRBV4-2 | TRBD1
CASSLVGDYGYTF | TGTGCCAGCAGCTTGGTCGGAGACTATGGCTACACCTTC | - | TRBJ1-2 | TRBV5-4 | -
CAISDGSDTQYF | TGTGCCATCAGTGACGGGTCAGATACGCAGTATTTT | - | TRBJ2-3 | TRBV10-3 | -
CASSPRDRYSNEQFF | TGTGCCAGCAGCCCCCGGGACAGGTACTCCAATGAGCAGTTCTTC | - | TRBJ2-1 | TRBV5-6 | TRBD1
CASSYPPGQRQPAFF | TGTGCCAGCAGTTATCCCCCGGGACAGAGGCAACCAGCTTTCTTT | - | TRBJ1-1 | TRBV6-2/TRBV6-3 | TRBD1
CASSVGPFQETQYF | TGTGCCAGCAGCGTAGGGCCGTTCCAAGAGACCCAGTACTTC | - | TRBJ2-5 | TRBV9 | -
CASRPSLQESSGANVLTF | TGTGCCAGCCGACCCTCCTTACAGGAGAGCTCTGGGGCCAACGTCCTGACTTTC | - | TRBJ2-6 | TRBV5-6 | -
CASSPTGNFHHNQPQHF | TGTGCCAGCAGTCCGACAGGGAACTTCCACCACAATCAGCCCCAGCATTTT | - | TRBJ1-5 | TRBV6-6 | TRBD1
CASSTRNRAPNSPLHF | TGTGCCAGTAGTACCCGTAACAGGGCCCCAAATTCACCCCTCCACTTT | - | TRBJ1-6 | TRBV19 | -
CASSQGQGNSPLHF | TGTGCCAGCTCACAGGGACAGGGGAATTCACCCCTCCACTTT | - | TRBJ1-6 | TRBV18 | TRBD1